A single sample gave rise to the 17 T cell receptor beta chains below, sequenced in a study of a mutant IDH1 vaccine in newly diagnosed glioma. Their antigen targets remain unknown. Noted time point: week 23, last vaccination. One vaccine dose held 300 ug of mutant IDH1 20-mer peptide and came with topical imiquimod. The protocol was immunoSEQ multiplex PCR, while the TCRdb copy is restricted to in-frame clones and leaves out a portion. The sample carries some 42,000 clones, about 75% recorded once. The sequences come from PBMCs, collected from a glioma patient whose treatment included an IDH1 peptide vaccine. These receptor sequences come from a man in his fifties or sixties with glioma.

The chain is built from TRBV19 and TRBJ1-1; TRBD1 agrees at 8 bases. Germline V gene sequence: CDR1 LNHDA, CDR2 SQIVND (reference sequence). This CDR3 is 14 amino acids long. V lost 4 bases to trimming and J lost 6 bases; unmatched junction nucleotides: 7. Here the CDR3 reads CASSTRTGRAEAFF. DNA for the CDR3: TGTGCCAGTAGTACCCGGACAGGGAGGGCTGAAGCTTTCTTT.

This clone was detected once. The chain joins TRBV6-1 to TRBJ1-1, with D uncertain. CDR1 is MNHNS, CDR2 SASEGT, per germline. V was clipped by 1 base and J by 1 base, with 7 bases between them. The CDR3 contains 14 residues. CDR3 sequence: CASSEVQKNTEAFF. The CDR3 bases are TGTGCCAGCAGTGAAGTACAGAAGAACACTGAAGCTTTCTTT.

The genes are TRBV27 and TRBJ2-6; D is unclear. Between the trimmed V and J ends, which lost 2 bases and 0 bases, there was a span of 5 bases. The CDR3 sequence is 15 residues long. CDR1 is MNHEY and CDR2 is SMNVEV in the germline V gene (reference sequence). In DNA, the CDR3 is TGTGCCAGCAGTTTAAGGTTCTCTGGGGCCAACGTCCTGACTTTC. It yields the protein CASSLRFSGANVLTF. The full variable domain, rest sourced from reference TRBV27 and TRBJ2-6, is EAQVTQNPRYLITVTGKKLTVTCSQNMNHEYMSWYRQDPGLGLRQIYYSMNVEVTDKGDVPEGYKVSRKEKRNFPLILESPSPNQTSLYFCASSLRFSGANVLTFGAGSRLTVL.

This clone was recorded only once. The rearrangement joins TRBV6-1 to TRBJ1-3; D uncertain. The CDR3 runs to 14 residues. The germline CDR1 and CDR2 sequences are MNHNS and SASEGT. Between the trimmed V and J ends, which lost 5 bases and 2 bases, there was a span of 10 bases. The CDR3 region has the DNA TGTGCCAGCAGTTTGAGCCGAACTGGAAACACCATATATTTT. As protein: CASSLSRTGNTIYF.

V usage is TRBV7-3 and J usage is TRBJ2-2; no firm D call. Germline V gives CDR1 SGHTA, CDR2 FQGTGA. This CDR3 comprises 14 residues. V lost 1 base, J lost 6 bases, and 9 bases lay in between. In nucleotides, the CDR3 is TGTGCCAGCAGCTTAAAGCAGGCCGCCGGGGAGCTGTTTTTT. The encoded protein is CASSLKQAAGELFF.

This clone was seen a few times. The chain has TRBV19 and TRBJ1-6; D is ambiguous. CDR1 is LNHDA and CDR2 is SQIVND in the germline V gene (reference sequence). Trimming stripped 7 bases from V and 7 bases from J, with 8 bases between. The CDR3 has 12 residues. CDR3 residues: CASNIGNSPLHF. The CDR3 DNA reads TGTGCCAGTAATATCGGAAATTCACCCCTCCACTTT.

The chain recombines TRBV9 with TRBJ2-7; D is unresolved. The germline V gene encodes CDR1 SGDLS and CDR2 YYNGEE. V was shortened by 3 bases and J by 0 bases, with 7 bases between the two germline ends. CDR3 length: 13 amino acids. This chain's CDR3 is CASSGVLSYEQYF. The DNA for the CDR3 is TGTGCCAGCAGCGGGGTGCTCTCCTACGAGCAGTACTTC. The variable domain in full, completed from reference TRBV9 and TRBJ2-7, reads DSGVTQTPKHLITATGQRVTLRCSPRSGDLSVYWYQQSLDQGLQFLIQYYNGEERAKGNILERFSAQQFPDLHSELNLSSLELGDSALYFCASSGVLSYEQYFGPGTRLTVT.

The chain carries TRBV10-2 and TRBJ1-2; unclear D gene. Germline CDR1 WSHSY, CDR2 SAAADI. V was pared by 0 bases and J by 4 bases, with 12 bases between. The CDR3 covers 15 residues. CDR3 nucleotide sequence: TGCGCCAGCAGTGAGTCGGTTGTACCGACCTATGGCTACACCTTC. Translating gives CASSESVVPTYGYTF.

V is TRBV6-5 and J is TRBJ1-2; D is unclear. Per germline, CDR1 MNHEY and CDR2 SVGAGI. This CDR3 has 14 amino acids. Trimming removed 0 bases from V and 7 bases from J, with 12 bases in between. The CDR3 DNA reads as TGTGCCAGCAGTTACTCGATAAAGTCTGGTGGCTACACCTTC. Translating it yields CASSYSIKSGGYTF.

V usage is TRBV30 and J usage is TRBJ1-1; TRBD1 matches 8 bases. CDR1 and CDR2 from the germline V gene are GTSNPN and SVGIG (reference sequence). The CDR3 spans 14 residues. The ends lost 5 bases at V and 3 bases at J; junction bases unmatched: 8. The chain's CDR3 is CAWGLTGEDTEAFF. CDR3 DNA sequence: TGTGCCTGGGGCCTGACAGGGGAAGACACTGAAGCTTTCTTT.

This clone counts as medium-sized. The CDR3 region is CASSLGPMNTEAFF. CDR3 DNA sequence: TGTGCCAGCAGCTTGGGACCGATGAACACTGAAGCTTTCTTT. This chain links TRBV7-9 with TRBJ1-1; a weak D match, TRBD1 (5 bases). This CDR3 comprises 14 residues. V dropped 3 bases and J dropped 0 bases, with 8 bases sitting between them. CDR1 is SEHNR and CDR2 is FQNEAQ in the germline V gene (reference sequence).

The chain employs TRBV5-6 and TRBJ2-7; D is ambiguous. This CDR3 region has 13 residues. V was trimmed by 0 bases and J by 0 bases, leaving 4 bases between them. The germline CDR1 and CDR2 sequences are SGHDT and YYEEEE. The CDR3 sequence is CASSLGHSYEQYF. CDR3 DNA sequence: TGTGCCAGCAGCTTGGGACACTCCTACGAGCAGTACTTC.

The chain combines TRBV7-2 with TRBJ1-5, with a tentative D call TRBD1 (5 bases). This CDR3 is 14 amino acids long. Germline values: CDR1 SGHTA, CDR2 FQGNSA. Trimming cost V 1 base and J 5 bases, with 9 bases left between them. CDR3 DNA sequence: TGTGCCAGCAGCTTAGTAGGGGTGGATCAGCCCCAGCATTTT. It encodes CASSLVGVDQPQHF.

The chain recombines TRBV9 with TRBJ2-3; D is perhaps TRBD1 or TRBD2 (5 bases each). Trimming shortened V by 4 bases and J by 4 bases, and 13 bases separated the two germline ends. Germline V gives CDR1 SGDLS, CDR2 YYNGEE. This CDR3 has 14 residues. Here the CDR3 DNA reads TGTGCCAGCAGCACTCTGAGAGGGGCAGATACGCAGTATTTT. Amino acids: CASSTLRGADTQYF.

This clone was counted a few times. The chain joins TRBV4-1 to TRBJ1-1, with a possible D match to TRBD1 (6 bases). The V gene lost 0 bases and the J gene lost 3 bases, with 17 bases spanning the gap. The CDR3 is 17 residues long. Germline V gene data show CDR1 as MGHRA and CDR2 as YSYEKL. CDR3 sequence: CASSQELTGRRDTEAFF. CDR3 coding DNA: TGCGCCAGCAGCCAAGAGTTGACAGGCCGACGGGACACTGAAGCTTTCTTT.

The chain joins TRBV5-4 to TRBJ2-6; either TRBD1 or TRBD2 may supply D (6 bases each). V gave up 4 bases and J gave up 0 bases, with 14 bases separating them. The CDR3 is 17 amino acids. Germline V gene data show CDR1 as SGHNT and CDR2 as YYREEE (reference sequence). The CDR3 protein is CASSPPQGGSGANVLTF. CDR3 nucleotide sequence: TGTGCCAGCAGCCCTCCACAGGGAGGCTCTGGGGCCAACGTCCTGACTTTC.

V and J are TRBV5-1 and TRBJ2-7, with TRBD2 matching 8 bases. The CDR3 contains 18 residues. With 0 bases clipped from V and 2 bases from J, the junction kept 13 bases outside the gene matches. Germline assignment: CDR1 SGHRS and CDR2 YFSETQ. The CDR3 DNA is TGCGCCAGCAGCTTGGCTCCCCCGGGCGGGGGGACTACCTACGAGCAGTACTTC. Residues: CASSLAPPGGGTTYEQYF.